This T cell receptor (beta chain) was captured by sequencing in a study of T cells after posttransplantation cyclophosphamide. Overall study results and limits: Recipient CMV seropositivity and CMV reactivation strongly tracked TRB clonality.

Produced via immunoSEQ multiplex PCR; TCRdb's table is partial and in-frame only. The sample contains roughly 35,000 clones, none occurring once; 5.5% to 8.5% lies in the top ten. This clone turned up a few times. Its antigen is not identified. The CDR3 is 11 residues long. Germline V gene data show CDR1 as SQVTM and CDR2 as ANQGSEA. Trimming pared 4 bases from V and 6 bases from J, leaving 10 bases between. Peripheral blood was collected from the related graft donor on the marrow donation day. The chain uses TRBV29-1 and TRBJ2-7; TRBD2 is a possible D gene (5 bases). Sequenced sample: PBMCs. The source is a woman in her forties or fifties in good health and a related stem cell transplant donor. In nucleotides, the CDR3 is TGCAGCGTTGGAGGCGCGGGCGAGCAGTACTTC. This codes for CSVGGAGEQYF.